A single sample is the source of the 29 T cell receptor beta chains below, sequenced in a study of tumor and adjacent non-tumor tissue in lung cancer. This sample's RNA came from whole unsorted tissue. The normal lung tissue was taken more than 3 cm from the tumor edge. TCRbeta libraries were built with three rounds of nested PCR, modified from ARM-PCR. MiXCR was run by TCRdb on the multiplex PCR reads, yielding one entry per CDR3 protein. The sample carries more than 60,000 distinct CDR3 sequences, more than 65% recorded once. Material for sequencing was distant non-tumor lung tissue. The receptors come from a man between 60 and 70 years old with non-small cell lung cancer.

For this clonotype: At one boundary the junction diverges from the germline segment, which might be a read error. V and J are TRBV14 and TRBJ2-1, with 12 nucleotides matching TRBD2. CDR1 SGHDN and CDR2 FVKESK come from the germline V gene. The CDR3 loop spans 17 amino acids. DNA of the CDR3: TGTACCAGCAACCAAGACCGACTAGCGGGAGCAGGGAATGAGCAGTTCTTC. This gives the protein CTSNQDRLAGAGNEQFF.

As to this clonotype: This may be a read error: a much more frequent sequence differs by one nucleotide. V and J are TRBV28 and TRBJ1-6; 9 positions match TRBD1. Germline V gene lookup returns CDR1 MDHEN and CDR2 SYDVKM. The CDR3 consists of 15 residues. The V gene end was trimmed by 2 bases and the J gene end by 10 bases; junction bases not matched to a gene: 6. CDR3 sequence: CASSLAGQGLSPLHF. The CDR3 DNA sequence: TGTGCCAGCAGTTTAGCGGGACAGGGTTTATCACCCCTCCACTTT. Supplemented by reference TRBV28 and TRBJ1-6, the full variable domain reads DVKVTQSSRYLVKRTGEKVFLECVQDMDHENMFWYRQDPGLGLRLIYFSYDVKMKEKGDIPEGYSVSREKKERFSLILESASTNQTSMYLCASSLAGQGLSPLHFGNGTRLTVT.

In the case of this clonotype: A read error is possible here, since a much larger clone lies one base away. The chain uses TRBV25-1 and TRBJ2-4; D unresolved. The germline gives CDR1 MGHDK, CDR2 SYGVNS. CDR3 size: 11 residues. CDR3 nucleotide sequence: TGTGCCAGCTGTGAGAGAAACATTCAGTACTTC. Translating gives CASCERNIQYF.

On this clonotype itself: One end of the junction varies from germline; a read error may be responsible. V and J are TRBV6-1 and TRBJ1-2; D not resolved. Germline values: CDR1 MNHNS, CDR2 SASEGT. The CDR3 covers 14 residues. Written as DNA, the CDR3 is TGTGCCAGCATTGAAGGCATAACTTCCTATGGCTACACCTTC. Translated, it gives CASIEGITSYGYTF.

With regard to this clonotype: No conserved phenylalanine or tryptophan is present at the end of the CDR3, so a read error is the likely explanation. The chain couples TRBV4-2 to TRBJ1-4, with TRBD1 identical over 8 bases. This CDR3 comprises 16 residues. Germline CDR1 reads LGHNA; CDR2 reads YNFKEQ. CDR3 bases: TGTGCCAGCAGCCAAGATTACGGACAGGGTCGGGAAAAGCTGTTTTGT. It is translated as CASSQDYGQGREKLFC.

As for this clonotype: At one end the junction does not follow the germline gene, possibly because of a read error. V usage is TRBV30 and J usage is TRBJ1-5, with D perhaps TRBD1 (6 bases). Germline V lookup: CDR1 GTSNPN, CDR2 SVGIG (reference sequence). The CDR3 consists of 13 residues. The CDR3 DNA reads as TGTGCCTGGAGTCCGGGACATAATCAGCACCAGCATTTT. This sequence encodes CAWSPGHNQHQHF.

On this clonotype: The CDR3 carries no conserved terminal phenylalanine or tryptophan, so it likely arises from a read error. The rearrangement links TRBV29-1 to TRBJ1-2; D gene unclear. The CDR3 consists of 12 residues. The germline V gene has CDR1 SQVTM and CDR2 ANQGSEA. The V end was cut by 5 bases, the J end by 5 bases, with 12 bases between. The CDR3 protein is CSVLGLNYGYTI. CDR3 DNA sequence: TGCAGCGTTCTGGGCCTGAATTATGGCTACACCATC.

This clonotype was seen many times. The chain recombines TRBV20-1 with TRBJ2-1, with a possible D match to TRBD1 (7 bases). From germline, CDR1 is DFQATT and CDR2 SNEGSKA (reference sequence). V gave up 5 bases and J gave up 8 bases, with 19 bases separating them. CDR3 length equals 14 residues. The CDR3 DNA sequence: TGCAGTGCTGGCGGGACAACCAGGGGGGATGAGCAGTTCTTC. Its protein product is CSAGGTTRGDEQFF.

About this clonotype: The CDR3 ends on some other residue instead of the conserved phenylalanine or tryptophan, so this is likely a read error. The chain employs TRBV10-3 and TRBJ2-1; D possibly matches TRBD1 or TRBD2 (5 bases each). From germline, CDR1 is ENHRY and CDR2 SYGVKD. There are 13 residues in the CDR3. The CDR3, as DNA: TGTACCATTCGGGACGAAGATAGACATGAGCAGTTCTTG. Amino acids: CTIRDEDRHEQFL.

This CDR3 is CASRNGGSEELFF. CDR3 nucleotides: TGTGCCAGCAGGAATGGAGGGTCCGAGGAGCTGTTTTTT. The V call is TRBV14, the J call TRBJ2-2, with a tentative D call TRBD2 (6 bases). With 6 bases removed from V and 10 bases from J, the gap between germline ends came to 15 bases. From germline, CDR1 is SGHDN and CDR2 FVKESK. This CDR3 contains 13 residues.

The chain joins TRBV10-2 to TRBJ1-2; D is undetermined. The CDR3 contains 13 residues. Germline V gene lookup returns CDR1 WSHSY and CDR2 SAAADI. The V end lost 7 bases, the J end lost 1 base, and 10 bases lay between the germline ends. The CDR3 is CASTRDGNYGYTF. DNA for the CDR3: TGCGCCAGCACTCGGGATGGTAACTATGGCTACACCTTC.

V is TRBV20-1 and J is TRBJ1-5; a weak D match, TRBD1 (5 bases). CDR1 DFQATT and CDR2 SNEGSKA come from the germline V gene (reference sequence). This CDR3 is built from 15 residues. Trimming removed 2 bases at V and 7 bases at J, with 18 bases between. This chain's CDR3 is CSARSFGRVIQPQHF. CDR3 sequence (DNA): TGCAGTGCTAGATCCTTCGGCAGGGTGATCCAGCCCCAGCATTTT.

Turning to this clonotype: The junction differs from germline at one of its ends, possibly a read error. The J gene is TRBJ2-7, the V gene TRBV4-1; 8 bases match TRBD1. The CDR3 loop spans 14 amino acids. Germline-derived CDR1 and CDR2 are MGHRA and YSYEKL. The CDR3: CAGSQGQGSYEQYF. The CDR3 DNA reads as TGCGCCGGCAGCCAAGGACAGGGTTCCTACGAGCAGTATTTC.

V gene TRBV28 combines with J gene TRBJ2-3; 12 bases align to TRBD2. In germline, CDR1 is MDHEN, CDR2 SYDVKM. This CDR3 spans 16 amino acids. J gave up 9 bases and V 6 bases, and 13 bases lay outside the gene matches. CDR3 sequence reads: CASRPTSGRGRDTQYF. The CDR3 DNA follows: TGTGCCAGCAGGCCGACTAGCGGGAGAGGGAGAGACACGCAGTATTTT.

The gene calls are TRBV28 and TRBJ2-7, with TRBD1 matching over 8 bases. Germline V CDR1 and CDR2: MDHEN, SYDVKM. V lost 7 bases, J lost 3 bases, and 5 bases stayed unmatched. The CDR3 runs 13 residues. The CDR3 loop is CASTPGTGYEQYF. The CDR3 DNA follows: TGTGCCAGCACTCCCGGGACAGGCTACGAGCAGTACTTC. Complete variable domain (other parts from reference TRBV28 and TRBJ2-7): DVKVTQSSRYLVKRTGEKVFLECVQDMDHENMFWYRQDPGLGLRLIYFSYDVKMKEKGDIPEGYSVSREKKERFSLILESASTNQTSMYLCASTPGTGYEQYFGPGTRLTVT.

The CDR3 loop reads CASSRRTSGDLELFF. CDR3 in DNA: TGCGCCAGCAGCCGCCGGACTAGCGGAGATCTGGAGCTGTTTTTT. The gene calls are TRBV4-1 and TRBJ2-2, with TRBD2 identical over 10 bases. The V and J ends lost 4 bases and 10 bases, in that order; junction bases with no gene match: 9. This CDR3 spans 15 amino acids. The V gene's germline CDR1 is MGHRA and CDR2 YSYEKL.

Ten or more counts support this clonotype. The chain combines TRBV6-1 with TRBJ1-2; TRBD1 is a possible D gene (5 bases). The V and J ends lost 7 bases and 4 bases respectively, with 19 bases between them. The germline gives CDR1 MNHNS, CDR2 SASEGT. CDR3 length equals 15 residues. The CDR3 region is CASNRGDGAFYGYTF. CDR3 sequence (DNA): TGTGCCAGCAACAGAGGGGACGGAGCTTTCTATGGCTACACCTTC.

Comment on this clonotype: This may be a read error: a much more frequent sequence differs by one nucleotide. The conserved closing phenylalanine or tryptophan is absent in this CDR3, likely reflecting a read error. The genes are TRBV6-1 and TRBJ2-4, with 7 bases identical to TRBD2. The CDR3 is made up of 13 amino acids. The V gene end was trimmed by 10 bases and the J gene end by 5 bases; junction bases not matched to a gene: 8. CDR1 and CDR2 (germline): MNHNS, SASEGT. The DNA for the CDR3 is TGTGCCACACGGGGGGTTGTAGAAAACATTCAGTACCTC. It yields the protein CATRGVVENIQYL.

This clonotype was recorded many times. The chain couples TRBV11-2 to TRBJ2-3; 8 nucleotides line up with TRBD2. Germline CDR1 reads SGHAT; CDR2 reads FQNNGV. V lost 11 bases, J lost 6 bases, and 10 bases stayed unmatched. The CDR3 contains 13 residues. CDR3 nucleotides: TGTGCCTCGGGACGGGAGGGCCCCGATACGCAGTATTTT. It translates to CASGREGPDTQYF.

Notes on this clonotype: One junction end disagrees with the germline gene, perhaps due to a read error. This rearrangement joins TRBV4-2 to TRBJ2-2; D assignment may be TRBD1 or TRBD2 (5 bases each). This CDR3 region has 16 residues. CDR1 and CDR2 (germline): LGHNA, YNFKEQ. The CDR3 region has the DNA TGTGCCAGCAGCCAAGAGGGCGGAACGAACACCGGGGACCTGTTTTTT. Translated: CASSQEGGTNTGDLFF.

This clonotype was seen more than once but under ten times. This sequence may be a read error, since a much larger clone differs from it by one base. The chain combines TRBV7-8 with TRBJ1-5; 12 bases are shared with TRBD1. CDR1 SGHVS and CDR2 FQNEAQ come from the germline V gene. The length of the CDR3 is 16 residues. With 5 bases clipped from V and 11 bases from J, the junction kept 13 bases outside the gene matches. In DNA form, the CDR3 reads TGTGCCAGCAGCCCTGGGGACAGGGGGCGCCGGCAGTCCCAGCATTTT. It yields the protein CASSPGDRGRRQSQHF.

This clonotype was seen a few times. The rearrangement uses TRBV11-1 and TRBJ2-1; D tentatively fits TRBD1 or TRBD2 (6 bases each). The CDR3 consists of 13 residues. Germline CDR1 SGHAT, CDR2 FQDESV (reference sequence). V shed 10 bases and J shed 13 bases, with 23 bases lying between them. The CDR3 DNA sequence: TGTGCCAACAGGAATAGCGGAGGGGGTGACCAGTTCTTC. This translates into CANRNSGGGDQFF.

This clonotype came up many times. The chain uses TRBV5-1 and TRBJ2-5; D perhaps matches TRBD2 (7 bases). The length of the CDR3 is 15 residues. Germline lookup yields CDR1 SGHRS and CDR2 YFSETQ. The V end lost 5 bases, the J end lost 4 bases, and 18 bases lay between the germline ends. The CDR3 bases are TGCGCCAGCAGTGCAGGCGGGGGCGGTGGAGAGACCCAGTACTTC. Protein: CASSAGGGGGETQYF.

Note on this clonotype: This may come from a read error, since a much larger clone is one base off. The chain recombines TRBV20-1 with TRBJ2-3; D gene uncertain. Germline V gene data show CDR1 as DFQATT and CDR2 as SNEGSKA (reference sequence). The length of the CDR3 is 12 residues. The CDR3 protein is CNAEQGTDTQYF. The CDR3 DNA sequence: TGCAATGCGGAACAAGGCACAGATACGCAGTATTTT.

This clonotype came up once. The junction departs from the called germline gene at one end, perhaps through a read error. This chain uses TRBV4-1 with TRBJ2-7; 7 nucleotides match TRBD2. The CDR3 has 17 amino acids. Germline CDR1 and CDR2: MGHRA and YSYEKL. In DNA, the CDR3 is TGCGCCAGCAGTCAAGGAATTTTAGCGCGAGGGAGGGACGAGCAGTACTTC. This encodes CASSQGILARGRDEQYF.

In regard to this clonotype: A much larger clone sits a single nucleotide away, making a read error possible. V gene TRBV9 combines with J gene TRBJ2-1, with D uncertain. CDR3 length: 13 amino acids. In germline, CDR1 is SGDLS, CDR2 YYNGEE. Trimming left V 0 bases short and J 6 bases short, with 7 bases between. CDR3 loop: CASSVESGNEQFF. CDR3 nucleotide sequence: TGTGCCAGCAGCGTAGAATCCGGCAATGAGCAGTTCTTC.

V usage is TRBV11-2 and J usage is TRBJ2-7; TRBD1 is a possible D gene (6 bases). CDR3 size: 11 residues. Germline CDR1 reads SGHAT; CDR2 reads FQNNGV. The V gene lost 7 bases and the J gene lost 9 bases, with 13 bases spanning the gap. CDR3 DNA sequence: TGTGCCAGCAACCACAGGGACGTGCAGTACTTC. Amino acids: CASNHRDVQYF.

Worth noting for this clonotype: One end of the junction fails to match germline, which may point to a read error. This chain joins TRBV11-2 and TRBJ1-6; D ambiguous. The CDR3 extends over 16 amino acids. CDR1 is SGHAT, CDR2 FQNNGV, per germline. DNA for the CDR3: TGTGCCAGCAGCTTCCGTATTATCATTGAGAGTTCATCCCTCCACTTT. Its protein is CASSFRIIIESSSLHF.

The CDR3 protein is CASIPPSGALNVRTYNEQFF. CDR3 DNA sequence: TGTGCCAGCATCCCGCCTTCGGGGGCGCTAAATGTAAGAACCTACAATGAGCAGTTCTTC. The chain joins TRBV5-6 to TRBJ2-1; D might be TRBD1 or TRBD2, each matching 6 bases. Germline V CDR1 and CDR2: SGHDT, YYEEEE. V dropped 6 bases and J dropped 2 bases, with 30 bases sitting between them. CDR3 size: 20 residues.